Below, one TCR beta chain is given with its context. This record belongs to a study of blood T cell repertoires in COVID-19. The overall study: T cells, B-cell-depleted T cells, or PBMCs provided the cDNA or gDNA that served as material.

In the authors' workflow: It was from reference gene primer amplification that nucleated cell counts were estimated. Profiling relied on immunoSEQ multiplex PCR, and the TCRdb table lists in-frame clones only, not all of them. Clone size and V and J calls were adopted from that table, with D and trimming inferred from the DNA. Altogether roughly 310,000 clones are present, roughly nine tenths being singletons, with the ten largest covering roughly 2.8%. The CDR3 totals 15 residues. The ends lost 0 bases at V and 7 bases at J; junction bases unmatched: 8. Germline V gives CDR1 SGHNT, CDR2 YYREEE (reference sequence).

The sample taken for sequencing was peripheral blood. This sequence joins TRBV5-4 and TRBJ2-3, with 7 bases matching TRBD1. The sequence was obtained from a woman under 40 with COVID-19, enrolled during active disease. This chain's CDR3 is CASSLALDRSYTQYF. The CDR3 nucleotides are TGTGCCAGCAGCTTGGCCTTGGACAGGTCATATACGCAGTATTTT. Variable domain in full (rest from reference TRBV5-4 and TRBJ2-3): ETGVTQSPTHLIKTRGQQVTLRCSSQSGHNTVSWYQQALGQGPQFIFQYYREEENGRGNFPPRFSGLQFPNYSSELNVNALELDDSALYLCASSLALDRSYTQYFGPGTRLTVL.